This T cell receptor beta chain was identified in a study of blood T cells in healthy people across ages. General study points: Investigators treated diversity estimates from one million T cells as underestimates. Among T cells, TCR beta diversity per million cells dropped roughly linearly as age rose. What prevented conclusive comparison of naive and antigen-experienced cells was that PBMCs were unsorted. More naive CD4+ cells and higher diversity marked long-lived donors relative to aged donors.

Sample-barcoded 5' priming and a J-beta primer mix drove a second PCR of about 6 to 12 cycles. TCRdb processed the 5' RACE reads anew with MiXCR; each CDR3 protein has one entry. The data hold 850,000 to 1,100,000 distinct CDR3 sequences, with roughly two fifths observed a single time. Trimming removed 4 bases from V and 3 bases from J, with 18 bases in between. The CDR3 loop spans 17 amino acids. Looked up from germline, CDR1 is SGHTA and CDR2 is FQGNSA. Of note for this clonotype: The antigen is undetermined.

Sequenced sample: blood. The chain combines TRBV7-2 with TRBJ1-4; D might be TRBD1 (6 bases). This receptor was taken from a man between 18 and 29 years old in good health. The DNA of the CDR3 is TGTGCCAGCAGCTCACGTATAATACAGGGCGCTAATGAAAAACTGTTTTTT. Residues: CASSSRIIQGANEKLFF.